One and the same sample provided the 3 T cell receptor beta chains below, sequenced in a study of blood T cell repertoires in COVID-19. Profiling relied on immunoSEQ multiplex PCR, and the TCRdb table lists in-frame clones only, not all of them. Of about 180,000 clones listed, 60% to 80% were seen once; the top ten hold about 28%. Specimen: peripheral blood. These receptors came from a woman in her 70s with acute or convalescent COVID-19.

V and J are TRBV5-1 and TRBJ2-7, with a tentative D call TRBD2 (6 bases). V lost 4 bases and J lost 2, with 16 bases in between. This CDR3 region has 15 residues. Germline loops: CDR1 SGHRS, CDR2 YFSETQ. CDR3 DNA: TGCGCCAGCAGCCTCGAAGCTCGACTAGCCTACGAGCAGTACTTC. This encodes CASSLEARLAYEQYF.

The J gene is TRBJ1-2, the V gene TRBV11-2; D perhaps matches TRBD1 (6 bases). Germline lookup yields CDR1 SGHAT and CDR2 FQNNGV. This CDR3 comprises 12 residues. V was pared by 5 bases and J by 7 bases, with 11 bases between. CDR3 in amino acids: CASSPGVAGYTF. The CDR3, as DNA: TGTGCCAGCAGCCCAGGGGTTGCTGGCTACACCTTC.

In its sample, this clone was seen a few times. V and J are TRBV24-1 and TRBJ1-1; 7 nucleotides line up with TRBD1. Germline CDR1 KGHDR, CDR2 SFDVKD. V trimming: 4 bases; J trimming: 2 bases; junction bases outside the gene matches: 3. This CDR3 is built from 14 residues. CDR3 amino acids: CATSEGQTNTEAFF. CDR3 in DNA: TGTGCCACCAGTGAGGGACAGACAAACACTGAAGCTTTCTTT.